What follows describes a single T cell receptor (beta chain). In the source study's methods: Nucleated cell number was recorded as an estimate derived from reference gene primer amplification. The repertoire was sequenced with immunoSEQ multiplex PCR; TCRdb's copy has only in-frame clones and lacks some. For V, J and clone size, that table is used; D and trimming come from the DNA. The sample records about 110,000 clones, around 80% being singletons. The data originate from a study of blood T cell repertoires in COVID-19. Whole-study context: Samples taken during acute and convalescent COVID-19 were collected in the United States, Italy and Spain. PBMCs, B-cell-depleted T cells, or T cells provided the cDNA or gDNA that made up the material.

This CDR3 region has 12 residues. Germline assignment: CDR1 MNHEY and CDR2 SVGEGT. V was trimmed by 5 bases and J by 3 bases, leaving 5 bases between them. This receptor was taken from an elderly woman with active or convalescent COVID-19. The rearrangement links TRBV6-2 or TRBV6-3 to TRBJ2-1; D call uncertain. The source material was peripheral blood. The CDR3 DNA sequence: TGTGCCAGCAGTCGCGGCTACAATGAGCAGTTCTTC. This gives the protein CASSRGYNEQFF.